The sample holds a few counts of the clone carrying this T cell receptor beta chain. Its specificity is not known. Time point defined: persistent/refractory GD, antithyroid drugs over 5 years with positive TRAb. RNA from PBMCs was the source of the TCR library. This record comes from a study of regulatory T cells in long-lasting Graves disease. V was trimmed by 6 bases and J by 7 bases, leaving 18 bases between them. CDR3 size: 15 residues. Per germline, CDR1 MNHEY and CDR2 SMNVEV (reference sequence). Libraries of TCR beta came from iRepertoire HTBI primers plus Arm-PCR of CDR3 regions. TCRdb used MiXCR to reprocess the multiplex PCR reads, holding one entry per CDR3 protein. In the table there are roughly 430,000 distinct CDR3 sequences, around a fifth of which are singletons. Study observations and caveats: Favored gene segments in persistent disease were TRBV28, TRBJ1-2 and TRBJ2-5.

The sequencing here drew on peripheral blood mononuclear cells (PBMCs), taken when the disease was refractory, from a patient treated with antithyroid drugs. The chain combines TRBV27 with TRBJ1-4; D gene unclear. The receptor comes from a female donor with Graves disease. CDR3 bases: TGTGCCAGCAGCAAAGGACCCCGATCCAGTGAAAAACTGTTTTTT. As protein: CASSKGPRSSEKLFF.